This is a list of T cell receptor beta chains from one sample in a study of blood T cell repertoires in COVID-19. TCRdb keeps only in-frame clones here, not all; method: immunoSEQ multiplex PCR. The sample includes approximately 270,000 clones, roughly nine tenths seen only once; the top ten take 0.95% to 1.5%. Sequencing used PBMCs or T cells enriched from blood (not recorded which). These receptors all stem from a human donor in a cohort exposed to, infected with or recovered from COVID-19 (not recorded which). The donor label of this sample is uncertain. Both conserved end residues are part of each CDR3. The order of the fields is D gene, clone size, J gene, V gene, CDR3 protein, CDR3 DNA. D genes are given only for firm matches. The size of a clone is reported for some rows only, either as once, few or many, or as a class for expanded clones.

d_gene: TRBD1; abundance: .; j_gene: TRBJ2-1; v_gene: TRBV10-1; CDR3aa: CASSWGSGQGKDEQFF; CDR3nt: TGCGCCAGCAGTTGGGGATCGGGACAGGGCAAAGATGAGCAGTTCTTC
d_gene: .; abundance: .; j_gene: TRBJ2-3; v_gene: TRBV10-3; CDR3aa: CAISESRVRGDTQYF; CDR3nt: TGTGCCATCAGTGAGTCGAGAGTCAGGGGAGATACGCAGTATTTT
d_gene: TRBD2; abundance: .; j_gene: TRBJ2-7; v_gene: TRBV19; CDR3aa: CASSIAAGGPGEQYF; CDR3nt: TGTGCCAGTAGTATTGCAGCGGGGGGGCCCGGCGAGCAGTACTTC
d_gene: .; abundance: .; j_gene: TRBJ1-5; v_gene: TRBV19; CDR3aa: CASSQYSGGDQPQHF; CDR3nt: TGTGCCAGTAGTCAGTACAGTGGGGGGGATCAGCCCCAGCATTTT
d_gene: .; abundance: .; j_gene: TRBJ2-6; v_gene: TRBV6-5; CDR3aa: CASSYSPGAGANVLTF; CDR3nt: TGTGCCAGCAGTTACTCGCCAGGGGCCGGGGCCAACGTCCTGACTTTC
d_gene: .; abundance: .; j_gene: TRBJ1-6; v_gene: TRBV19; CDR3aa: CASSRVRTGESPLHF; CDR3nt: TGTGCCAGTAGCCGGGTTAGGACGGGAGAATCACCCCTCCACTTT
d_gene: .; abundance: .; j_gene: TRBJ2-3; v_gene: TRBV30; CDR3aa: CAWSVRGTVWRGITDTQYF; CDR3nt: TGTGCCTGGAGTGTACGTGGTACAGTCTGGCGGGGCATTACAGATACGCAGTATTTT
d_gene: .; abundance: .; j_gene: TRBJ2-2; v_gene: TRBV5-1; CDR3aa: CASSLGAPANTGELFF; CDR3nt: TGCGCCAGCAGCTTAGGGGCCCCCGCGAACACCGGGGAGCTGTTTTTT
d_gene: .; abundance: .; j_gene: TRBJ1-4; v_gene: TRBV9; CDR3aa: CASSPGGTTNEKLFF; CDR3nt: TGTGCCAGCAGCCCGGGGGGGACTACTAATGAAAAACTGTTTTTT
d_gene: .; abundance: .; j_gene: TRBJ2-6; v_gene: TRBV19; CDR3aa: CASRRGSGANVLTF; CDR3nt: TGTGCCAGCCGTCGCGGGTCTGGGGCCAACGTCCTGACTTTC
d_gene: .; abundance: .; j_gene: TRBJ1-1; v_gene: TRBV19; CDR3aa: CASSIRGGDEAFF; CDR3nt: TGTGCCAGTAGTATCCGGGGTGGTGATGAAGCTTTCTTT
d_gene: TRBD1; abundance: .; j_gene: TRBJ2-7; v_gene: TRBV28; CDR3aa: CASRRTGDEQYF; CDR3nt: TGTGCCAGCAGAAGAACAGGGGACGAGCAGTACTTC
d_gene: TRBD1; abundance: once; j_gene: TRBJ2-3; v_gene: TRBV6-5; CDR3aa: CASSADRGRSDTQYF; CDR3nt: TGTGCCAGCAGCGCGGACAGGGGGCGGTCAGATACGCAGTATTTT
d_gene: TRBD1; abundance: .; j_gene: TRBJ1-5; v_gene: TRBV6-2/TRBV6-3; CDR3aa: CASSYSRGSVYQPQHF; CDR3nt: TGTGCCAGCAGTTATTCCAGGGGGAGTGTGTATCAGCCCCAGCATTTT
d_gene: .; abundance: once; j_gene: TRBJ1-5; v_gene: TRBV5-1; CDR3aa: CASSPAGGFSNQPQHF; CDR3nt: TGCGCCAGCAGCCCCGCTGGGGGCTTTAGCAATCAGCCCCAGCATTTT
d_gene: .; abundance: .; j_gene: TRBJ1-1; v_gene: TRBV5-6; CDR3aa: CASSLVRLWALNTEAFF; CDR3nt: TGTGCCAGCAGCTTGGTAAGGTTGTGGGCCCTGAACACTGAAGCTTTCTTT
d_gene: .; abundance: .; j_gene: TRBJ1-3; v_gene: TRBV9; CDR3aa: CASSGGLDGHSGNTIYF; CDR3nt: TGTGCCAGCAGCGGTGGCCTGGACGGACACTCTGGAAACACCATATATTTT
d_gene: .; abundance: .; j_gene: TRBJ1-6; v_gene: TRBV4-3; CDR3aa: CASSQARVRGIIFSPLHF; CDR3nt: TGCGCCAGCAGCCAAGCACGGGTTAGGGGGATAATTTTTTCACCCCTCCACTTT
d_gene: TRBD1; abundance: .; j_gene: TRBJ2-1; v_gene: TRBV28; CDR3aa: CASSPLGQGTNNEQFF; CDR3nt: TGTGCCAGCAGCCCTCTCGGACAGGGGACAAATAATGAGCAGTTCTTC
d_gene: .; abundance: .; j_gene: TRBJ2-2; v_gene: TRBV2; CDR3aa: CASSPDGQHTGELFF; CDR3nt: TGTGCCAGCAGTCCCGACGGACAGCACACCGGGGAGCTGTTTTTT